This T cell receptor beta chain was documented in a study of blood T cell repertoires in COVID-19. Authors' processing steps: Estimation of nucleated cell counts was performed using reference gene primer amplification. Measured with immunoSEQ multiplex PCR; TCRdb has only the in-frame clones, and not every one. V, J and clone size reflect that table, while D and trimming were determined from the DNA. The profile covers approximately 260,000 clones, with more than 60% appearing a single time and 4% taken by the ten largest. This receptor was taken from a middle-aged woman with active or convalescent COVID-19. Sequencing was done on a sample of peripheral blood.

The CDR3, as DNA: TGTGCCAGCAGCTTGACAGGGGTTAATTCACCCCTCCACTTT. It is translated as CASSLTGVNSPLHF. The gene calls are TRBV11-3 and TRBJ1-6; 8 bases align to TRBD1. Germline loops: CDR1 SGHNT, CDR2 YENEEA. The CDR3 extends over 14 amino acids. Unmatched junction bases numbered 1, after V lost 3 bases and J lost 6 bases.